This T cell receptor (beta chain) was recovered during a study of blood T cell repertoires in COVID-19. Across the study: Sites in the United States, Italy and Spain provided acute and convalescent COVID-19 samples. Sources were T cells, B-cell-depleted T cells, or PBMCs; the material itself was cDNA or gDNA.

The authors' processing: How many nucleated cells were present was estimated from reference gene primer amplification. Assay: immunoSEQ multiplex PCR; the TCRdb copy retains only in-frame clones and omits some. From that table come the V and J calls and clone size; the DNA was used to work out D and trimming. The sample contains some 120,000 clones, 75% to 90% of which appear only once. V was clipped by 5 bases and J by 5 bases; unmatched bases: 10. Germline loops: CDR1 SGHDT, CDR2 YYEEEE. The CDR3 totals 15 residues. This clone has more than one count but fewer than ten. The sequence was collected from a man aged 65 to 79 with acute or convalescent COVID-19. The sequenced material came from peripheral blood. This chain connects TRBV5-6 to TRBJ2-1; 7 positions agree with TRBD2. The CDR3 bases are TGTGCCAGCAGGGAGATGGGGGGGTTGAACAATGAGCAGTTCTTC. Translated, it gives CASREMGGLNNEQFF.